The 2 T cell receptor beta chains in this list originate from one sample, sequenced in a study of chemoradiotherapy in HPV16-positive cancers. Method: immunoSEQ multiplex PCR; TCRdb's copy keeps in-frame clones and lacks some. The sample contains about 68,000 clones, more than 70% of which appear only once. The specimen comprised blood, sampled from a patient who underwent chemoradiotherapy. These receptors all stem from a human donor with HPV-associated anogenital cancer.

The rearrangement uses TRBV28 and TRBJ1-1; 7 bases agree with TRBD1. Trimming removed 8 bases from V and 8 bases from J; junction bases left unmatched: 20. This CDR3 comprises 16 residues. Germline CDR1 and CDR2: MDHEN and SYDVKM. CDR3 coding DNA: TGTGCCAGCTTCGTTCAAGGGGGCGCTTTTCGGTTAGAAGCTTTCTTT. Its translation is CASFVQGGAFRLEAFF.

The V gene is TRBV4-1, the J gene TRBJ1-3, with D possibly being TRBD1 (5 bases). The CDR3 length is 16 residues. CDR1 is MGHRA, CDR2 YSYEKL, per germline. The V end was cut by 0 bases, the J end by 0 bases, with 9 bases between. DNA for the CDR3: TGCGCCAGCAGCCAAGAAGGGACCGGCTCTGGAAACACCATATATTTT. Its translation: CASSQEGTGSGNTIYF.